Listed below are T cell receptor beta chains from one sample, sequenced in a study of read filtering for tumor transcriptome and immune sequencing. One entry per CDR3 protein, called by TCRdb with MiXCR from the reads. The table has 75,000 to 90,000 distinct CDR3 sequences, approximately 13% seen once; the top ten hold 15%. The specimen sequenced was a population of CD138-negative cells sorted from bone marrow. The source is a donor aged 40 or older with multiple myeloma. Each CDR3 is given with its conserved first and last residue.

j_call | v_call | cdr3_aa
TRBJ2-1 | TRBV6-6 | CASSPLGTDYNEQFF
TRBJ1-5 | TRBV6-5 | CASSYSAYQPQHF
TRBJ2-2 | TRBV3-1 | CASSHGAGDLTGELFF
TRBJ2-6 | TRBV5-1 | CASLAGPSGANVLTF
TRBJ1-1 | TRBV2 | CASTGGGGTEAFF
TRBJ2-1 | TRBV7-9 | CASSLRGVEGNEQFF
TRBJ1-2 | TRBV19 | CASSIERGRRPSYTF
TRBJ2-1 | TRBV7-3 | CASSFSGGVENEQFF
TRBJ1-5 | TRBV29-1 | CSVAGTVDQPQHF
TRBJ2-1 | TRBV2 | CASSGKTSGVDEQFF
TRBJ2-7 | TRBV5-1 | CASSWRADRAGEQYF
TRBJ2-1 | TRBV4-3 | CASSQVRSQLTRPNEQFF
TRBJ2-5 | TRBV20-1 | CSARGGSGGYQETQYF
TRBJ2-3 | TRBV7-2 | CASSVPGLAMSDTQYF
TRBJ1-1 | TRBV29-1 | CSVIPGQNTEALF
TRBJ1-3 | TRBV11-2 | CASSFDRASTIYF
TRBJ2-5 | TRBV7-2 | CASSLVASGRGETQYF
TRBJ2-3 | TRBV10-2 | CASSEGGRATDTQYF
TRBJ2-1 | TRBV5-1 | CASSPSLPNEQFF
TRBJ1-4 | TRBV5-1 | CASSLGTPTNEKLFF
TRBJ1-1 | TRBV7-2 | CASSFYGSNTEAFF
TRBJ2-5 | TRBV20-1 | CSASLGIAETQYF
TRBJ1-4 | TRBV20-1 | CSATGGDNEKLFF
TRBJ2-2 | TRBV5-1 | CASRLGQLANTGELFF
TRBJ2-1 | TRBV2 | CASSEAVLGGASSYNEQFF
TRBJ2-1 | TRBV3-1 | CASSQYSGNEQFF
TRBJ2-1 | TRBV11-2 | CASSFERERNEQFF
TRBJ1-1 | TRBV5-1 | CASSRGDFGVNTEAFF
TRBJ1-1 | TRBV30 | CAWTASRRGSGMNTEAFF
TRBJ2-5 | TRBV24-1 | CATSDTSVETQYF
TRBJ1-5 | TRBV29-1 | CSVKGTPGQPQHF
TRBJ1-5 | TRBV6-6 | CASSQRQHQPQHF
TRBJ2-1 | TRBV5-1 | CASSLGEGIAGKNEQFF
TRBJ2-1 | TRBV9 | CASSVAQGENEQFF
TRBJ1-5 | TRBV20-1 | CSARKDSNQPQHF
TRBJ1-5 | TRBV4-2 | CASSQDPQGSQPQHF
TRBJ2-1 | TRBV7-3 | CASSLNPGMGGEQFF
TRBJ2-7 | TRBV7-2 | CASSPSATSYEQYF
TRBJ2-4 | TRBV23-1 | CASSPNSGASGRGAKNIQYF
TRBJ1-6 | TRBV12-3/TRBV12-4 | CASSVSKSKANVRDSALHF
TRBJ2-7 | TRBV6-5 | CASSYSWTRAAYEQYF
TRBJ2-5 | TRBV7-8 | CASRGDTGPETQYF
TRBJ2-3 | TRBV29-1 | CSVEDPASGSTDTQYF
TRBJ1-2 | TRBV28 | CASRSTGTGELYGYTF
TRBJ1-5 | TRBV28 | CASSLGTTGGHSNQPQHF
TRBJ2-1 | TRBV29-1 | CSVESLRGSLNEQFF
TRBJ2-1 | TRBV7-9 | CASSLSGLAGINEQFF
TRBJ1-2 | TRBV5-4 | CASTDVLGGFNYGYTF
TRBJ2-5 | TRBV5-1 | CASSLDVLSAQETQYF
TRBJ1-2 | TRBV5-5 | CASSLSLQGIGGYTF
TRBJ2-2 | TRBV7-3 | CASSRLATGDTGELFF
TRBJ2-5 | TRBV12-3/TRBV12-4 | CASSFVRGAQETQYF
TRBJ1-4 | TRBV3-1 | CASSQDWGPNEKLFF
TRBJ2-6 | TRBV5-1 | CASSLAGYSGANVLTF
TRBJ2-5 | TRBV3-1 | CASSQETTATQYF